This T cell receptor beta chain was sequenced during a study of tumor-infiltrating lymphocytes in glioblastoma multiforme. This clonotype has a single count. TCRB libraries came from RNA via three nested multiplex PCR rounds. TCRdb used MiXCR to reprocess the multiplex PCR reads, holding one entry per CDR3 protein. Seen here are 15,000 to 25,000 distinct CDR3 sequences, about two thirds observed once, and the top ten hold about 18%. V shed 5 bases and J shed 7 bases, with 21 bases lying between them. CDR3 size: 15 residues. Germline V lookup: CDR1 SGHAT, CDR2 FQNNGV. The receptor was isolated from a male donor with glioblastoma. Sequenced material: peripheral blood. V is TRBV11-2 and J is TRBJ2-7; TRBD2 might be the D (5 bases). The CDR3 loop reads CASSQRSERTQEQYF. The CDR3 region has the DNA TGTGCCAGCAGCCAGAGGTCGGAGCGGACCCAAGAGCAGTACTTC.